The sequence of this TCR beta chain was determined in a study of blood T cell repertoires in COVID-19. This clone was counted a single time. Original processing notes: Quantification of nucleated cells was approximated via reference gene primer amplification. Sequenced by immunoSEQ multiplex PCR; TCRdb stores in-frame clones only, minus some. V and J calls and clone size are copied from that table; D and trimming were computed from the DNA. The sample yields about 58,000 clones, more than 60% seen once. The CDR3 extends over 13 amino acids. The V gene's germline CDR1 is SEHNR and CDR2 FQNEAQ (reference sequence). The V and J ends lost 5 bases and 2 bases respectively, with 10 bases between them.

The specimen sequenced was peripheral blood. The receptor's source is a human donor in a cohort sampled during active COVID-19. V usage is TRBV7-9 and J usage is TRBJ2-7; a weak D match, TRBD2 (6 bases). This CDR3 is CASSPGGTYEQYF. CDR3 nucleotides: TGTGCCAGCAGCCCTGGAGGGACCTACGAGCAGTACTTC.